Following are 4 T cell receptor beta chains from one sample sequenced in a study of OX40 agonist ivuxolimab in advanced cancers. Here immunoSEQ multiplex PCR was the method, and the copy in TCRdb shows in-frame clones only, minus some. Of tens of thousands of clones in the sample, about four fifths are singletons; the top ten hold roughly 5%. This specimen was CD4+ or CD8+ T cells sorted from blood, taken in a trial of the OX40 agonist ivuxolimab. These receptor sequences come from an adult with an advanced solid tumor such as melanoma, head and neck, liver or kidney cancer.

This clone appeared a single time. V gene TRBV27 combines with J gene TRBJ2-3; D not resolved. The CDR3 length is 16 residues. CDR1 is MNHEY and CDR2 is SMNVEV in the germline V gene (reference sequence). The V end was cut by 3 bases, the J end by 0 bases, with 13 bases between. The CDR3 region is CASSFYRTRSTDTQYF. The CDR3 DNA is TGTGCCAGCAGTTTCTACCGAACACGTAGCACAGATACGCAGTATTTT.

The chain carries TRBV10-1 and TRBJ2-2; D is ambiguous. Per the germline V gene, CDR1 is WNHNN and CDR2 is SYGVQD (reference sequence). V dropped 4 bases and J dropped 5 bases, with 5 bases sitting between them. This CDR3 has 12 amino acids. CDR3 DNA sequence: TGCGCCAGCAGTGGCCGGACCGGGGAGCTGTTTTTT. It translates to CASSGRTGELFF.

The V and J genes are TRBV5-1 and TRBJ2-5; D is tentatively TRBD1 or TRBD2 (7 bases each). The CDR3 is made up of 15 amino acids. Germline V gene lookup returns CDR1 SGHRS and CDR2 YFSETQ. V was cut by 0 bases and J by 3 bases, with 12 bases left in between. This chain's CDR3 is CASSLATGREETQYF. The CDR3 nucleotides read TGCGCCAGCAGCTTGGCGACAGGGAGGGAAGAGACCCAGTACTTC.

Of note for this clone: The same CDR3 is also encoded by other DNA sequences in this sample. J is TRBJ1-5 and V is TRBV7-2, with D tentatively TRBD1 (5 bases). Germline V gene data show CDR1 as SGHTA and CDR2 as FQGNSA. The ends were cut back, 3 bases at V and 4 bases at J, with 10 bases in the middle. The CDR3 extends over 14 amino acids. CDR3 sequence reads: CASSLGRSNQPQHF. CDR3 coding DNA: TGTGCCAGCAGCTTGGGACGGTCGAATCAGCCCCAGCATTTT.